This is a list of T cell receptor beta chains from one sample in a study of T cells in Graves' hyperthyroidism and ophthalmopathy. TCRdb redid the calling of the multiplex PCR reads with MiXCR, one entry per CDR3 protein. The sample has a few hundred thousand distinct CDR3 sequences; 35% to 55% are singletons. The specimen was peripheral blood or thyroid tissue (not recorded which). The receptors come from an adult woman with Graves' disease, either hyperthyroidism or ophthalmopathy (not recorded which). The conserved cysteine and the conserved F or W are not part of the CDR3 here. The size entry is marked missing in some rows and otherwise reads once, few, many or a size class.

v_gene	abundance	j_gene	CDR3aa
TRBV12-3/TRBV12-4	.	TRBJ2-5	ASGQGSQY
TRBV5-1	.	TRBJ2-1	ASSQSGSYEQF
TRBV11-2	.	TRBJ2-1	ASSLIRNGRGDNEQF
TRBV7-8	few	TRBJ2-5	ASCPRGETQY
TRBV7-2	.	TRBJ2-2	ASRPTGVTGELF
TRBV24-1	.	TRBJ1-4	ATATGGYEKLF
TRBV29-1	.	TRBJ1-5	SVADREQSFGQH
TRBV29-1	.	TRBJ2-5	SSYSETQY
TRBV28	.	TRBJ2-7	ASALGVRYEQY
TRBV9	many	TRBJ1-3	ASRPSSGNTIY
TRBV5-1	many	TRBJ1-6	ASSFGVDSPLH
TRBV6-5	.	TRBJ1-5	ASSLGPFGANQPQH
TRBV6-5	.	TRBJ1-1	ASSYTGTEREAF
TRBV9	.	TRBJ1-5	ASSVGGTGNQPQH